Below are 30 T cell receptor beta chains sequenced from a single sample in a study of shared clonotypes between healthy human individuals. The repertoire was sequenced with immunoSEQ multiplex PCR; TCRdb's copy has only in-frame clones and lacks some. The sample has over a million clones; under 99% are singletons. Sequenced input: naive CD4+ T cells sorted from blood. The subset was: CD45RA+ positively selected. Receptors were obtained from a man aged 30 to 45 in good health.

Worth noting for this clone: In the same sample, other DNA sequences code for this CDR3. CDR3 DNA: TGTGCCAGCAGCTTAGAGTGGGATCAGCCCCAGCATTTT. Its protein product is CASSLEWDQPQHF. V gene TRBV7-2 combines with J gene TRBJ1-5, with D unclear. Trimming pared 1 base from V and 5 bases from J, leaving 6 bases between. Looked up from germline, CDR1 is SGHTA and CDR2 is FQGNSA. There are 13 residues in the CDR3.

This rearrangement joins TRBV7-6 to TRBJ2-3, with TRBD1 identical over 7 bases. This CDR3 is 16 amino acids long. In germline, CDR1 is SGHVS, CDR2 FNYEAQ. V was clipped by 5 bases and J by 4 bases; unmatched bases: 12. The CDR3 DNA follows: TGTGCCAGCAGCACTCCCACGGGACAGATACCAGATACGCAGTATTTT. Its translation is CASSTPTGQIPDTQYF.

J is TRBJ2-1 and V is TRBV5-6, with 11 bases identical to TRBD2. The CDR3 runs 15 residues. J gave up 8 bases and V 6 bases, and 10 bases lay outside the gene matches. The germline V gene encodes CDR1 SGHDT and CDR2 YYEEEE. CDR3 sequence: CASNIAGGPGYEQFF. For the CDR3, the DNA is TGTGCCAGCAACATAGCGGGAGGGCCGGGATATGAGCAGTTCTTC. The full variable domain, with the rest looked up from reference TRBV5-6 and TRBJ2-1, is DAGVTQSPTHLIKTRGQQVTLRCSPKSGHDTVSWYQQALGQGPQFIFQYYEEEERQRGNFPDRFSGHQFPNYSSELNVNALLLGDSALYLCASNIAGGPGYEQFFGPGTRLTVL.

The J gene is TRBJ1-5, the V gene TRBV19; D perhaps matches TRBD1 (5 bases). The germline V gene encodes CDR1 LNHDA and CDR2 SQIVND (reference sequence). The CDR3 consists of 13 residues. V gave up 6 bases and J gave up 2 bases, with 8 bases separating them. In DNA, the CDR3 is TGTGCCAGTAGGGGCAGGGGCAATCAGCCCCAGCATTTT. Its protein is CASRGRGNQPQHF. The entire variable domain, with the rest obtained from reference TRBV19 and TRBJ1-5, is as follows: DGGITQSPKYLFRKEGQNVTLSCEQNLNHDAMYWYRQDPGQGLRLIYYSQIVNDFQKGDIAEGYSVSREKKESFPLTVTSAQKNPTAFYLCASRGRGNQPQHFGDGTRLSIL.

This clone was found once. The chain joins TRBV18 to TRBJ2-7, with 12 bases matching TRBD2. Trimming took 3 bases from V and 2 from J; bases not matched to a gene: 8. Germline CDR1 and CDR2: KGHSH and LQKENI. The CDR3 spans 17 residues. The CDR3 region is CASSPTSGSAGTYEQYF. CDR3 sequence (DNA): TGTGCCAGCTCACCGACTAGCGGGAGTGCTGGGACCTACGAGCAGTACTTC.

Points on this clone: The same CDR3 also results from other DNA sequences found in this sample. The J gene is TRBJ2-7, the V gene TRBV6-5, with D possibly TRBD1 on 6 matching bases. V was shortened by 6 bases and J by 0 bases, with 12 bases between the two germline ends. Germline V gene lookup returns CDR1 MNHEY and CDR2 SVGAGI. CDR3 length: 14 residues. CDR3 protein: CASRITGSSYEQYF. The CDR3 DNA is TGTGCCAGCAGAATCACAGGGTCCTCCTACGAGCAGTACTTC.

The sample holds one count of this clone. CDR3 loop: CASSHKGGEAFF. The DNA of the CDR3 is TGTGCCAGCAGCCACAAGGGGGGTGAAGCTTTCTTT. This chain links TRBV7-9 with TRBJ1-1; D might be TRBD1 (6 bases). This CDR3 spans 12 amino acids. Germline CDR1 and CDR2: SEHNR and FQNEAQ (reference sequence). V was cut by 5 bases and J by 7 bases, with 11 bases left in between.

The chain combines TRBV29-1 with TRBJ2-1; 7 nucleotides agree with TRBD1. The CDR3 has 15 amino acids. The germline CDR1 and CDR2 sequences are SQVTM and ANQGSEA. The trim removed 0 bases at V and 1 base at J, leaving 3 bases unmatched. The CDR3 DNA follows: TGCAGCGTTGAAGATAGGACAGGATCCTACAATGAGCAGTTCTTC. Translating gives CSVEDRTGSYNEQFF.

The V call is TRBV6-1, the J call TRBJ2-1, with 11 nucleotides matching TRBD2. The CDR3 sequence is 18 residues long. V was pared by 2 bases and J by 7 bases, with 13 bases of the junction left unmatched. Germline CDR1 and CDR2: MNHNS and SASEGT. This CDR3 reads CASSERGLAGGKRNEQFF. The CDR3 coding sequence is TGTGCCAGCAGTGAAAGAGGGCTAGCGGGAGGAAAACGGAATGAGCAGTTCTTC.

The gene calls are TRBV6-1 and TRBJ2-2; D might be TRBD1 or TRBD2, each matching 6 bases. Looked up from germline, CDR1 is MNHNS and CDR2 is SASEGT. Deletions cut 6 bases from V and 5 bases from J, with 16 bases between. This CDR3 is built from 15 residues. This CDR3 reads CASSALEGGTGELFF. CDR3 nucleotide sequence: TGTGCCAGCAGCGCTTTGGAGGGGGGTACCGGGGAGCTGTTTTTT.

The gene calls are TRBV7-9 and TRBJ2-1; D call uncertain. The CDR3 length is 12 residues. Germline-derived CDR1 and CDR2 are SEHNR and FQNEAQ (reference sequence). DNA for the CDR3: TGTGCAAGCGAGGCCCGTGACAATGAGCAGTTCTTC. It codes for CASEARDNEQFF.

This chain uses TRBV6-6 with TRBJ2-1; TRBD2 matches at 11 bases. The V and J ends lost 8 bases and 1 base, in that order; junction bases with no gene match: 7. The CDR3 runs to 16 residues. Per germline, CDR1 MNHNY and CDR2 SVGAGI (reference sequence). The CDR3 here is CASGRLAGGSYNEQFF. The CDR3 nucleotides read TGTGCCAGCGGGCGCCTAGCGGGAGGTTCCTACAATGAGCAGTTCTTC.

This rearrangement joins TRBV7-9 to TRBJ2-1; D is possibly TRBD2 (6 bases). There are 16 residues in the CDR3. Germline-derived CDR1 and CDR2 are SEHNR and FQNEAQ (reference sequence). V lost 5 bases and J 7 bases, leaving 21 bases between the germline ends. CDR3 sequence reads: CASSAPRSGRGNEQFF. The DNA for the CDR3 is TGTGCCAGCAGCGCCCCCCGTAGCGGTCGGGGGAATGAGCAGTTCTTC.

In DNA, the CDR3 is TGTGCCAGCAGCGTAGCTGAGAGAACTGGGGCCAACGTCCTGACTTTC. Translating gives CASSVAERTGANVLTF. The gene calls are TRBV9 and TRBJ2-6; D is uncertain. V shed 0 bases and J shed 2 bases, with 9 bases lying between them. The CDR3 is 16 amino acids. The germline CDR1 and CDR2 sequences are SGDLS and YYNGEE.

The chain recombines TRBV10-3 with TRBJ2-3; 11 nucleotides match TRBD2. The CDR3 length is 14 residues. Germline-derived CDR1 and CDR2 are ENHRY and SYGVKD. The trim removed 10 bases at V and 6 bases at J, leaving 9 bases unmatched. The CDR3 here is CATALAGGSDTQYF. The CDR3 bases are TGTGCCACTGCGCTAGCGGGAGGATCCGATACGCAGTATTTT.

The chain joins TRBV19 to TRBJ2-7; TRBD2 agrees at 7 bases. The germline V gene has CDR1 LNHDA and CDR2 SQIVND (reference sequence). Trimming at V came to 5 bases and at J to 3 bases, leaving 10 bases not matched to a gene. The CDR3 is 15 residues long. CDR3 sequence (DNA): TGTGCCAGTAGTCCTAGCGGCGCACAAGACTACGAGCAGTACTTC. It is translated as CASSPSGAQDYEQYF.

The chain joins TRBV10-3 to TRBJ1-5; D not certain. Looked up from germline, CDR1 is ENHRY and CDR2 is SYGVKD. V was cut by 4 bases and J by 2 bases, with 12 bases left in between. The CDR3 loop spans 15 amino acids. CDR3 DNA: TGTGCCATCAGTGCGGAAGTCGCCCGCAATCAGCCCCAGCATTTT. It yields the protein CAISAEVARNQPQHF.

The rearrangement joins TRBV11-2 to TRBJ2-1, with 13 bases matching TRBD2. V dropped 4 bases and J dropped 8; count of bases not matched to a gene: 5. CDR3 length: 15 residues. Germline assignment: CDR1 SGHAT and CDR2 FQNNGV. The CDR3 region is CASSSRLAGGYEQFF. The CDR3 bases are TGTGCCAGCAGCTCCCGACTAGCGGGAGGTTATGAGCAGTTCTTC.

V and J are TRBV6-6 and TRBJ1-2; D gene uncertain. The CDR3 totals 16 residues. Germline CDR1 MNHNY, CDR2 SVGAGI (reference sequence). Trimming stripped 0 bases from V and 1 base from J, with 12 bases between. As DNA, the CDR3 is TGTGCCAGCAGTTACTCGCGGCCCGAGTATAACTATGGCTACACCTTC. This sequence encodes CASSYSRPEYNYGYTF.

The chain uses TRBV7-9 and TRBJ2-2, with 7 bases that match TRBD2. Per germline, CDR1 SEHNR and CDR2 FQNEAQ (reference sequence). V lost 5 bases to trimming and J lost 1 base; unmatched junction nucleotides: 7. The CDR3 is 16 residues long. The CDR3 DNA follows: TGTGCCAGCAGCGCTTCAGGCGGGGGGAACACCGGGGAGCTGTTTTTT. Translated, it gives CASSASGGGNTGELFF.

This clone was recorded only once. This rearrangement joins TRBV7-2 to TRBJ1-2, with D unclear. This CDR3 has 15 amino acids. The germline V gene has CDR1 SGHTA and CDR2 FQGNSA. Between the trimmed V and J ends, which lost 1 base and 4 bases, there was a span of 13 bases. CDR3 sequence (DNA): TGTGCCAGCAGCTTAGACCACGGGATCCTCTATGGCTACACCTTC. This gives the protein CASSLDHGILYGYTF.

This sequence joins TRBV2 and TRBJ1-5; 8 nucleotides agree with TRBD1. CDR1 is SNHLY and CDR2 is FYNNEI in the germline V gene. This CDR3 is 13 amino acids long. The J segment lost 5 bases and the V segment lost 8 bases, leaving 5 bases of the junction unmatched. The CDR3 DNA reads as TGTGCCAGCCGCAGGGGGCAGGATCAGCCCCAGCATTTT. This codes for CASRRGQDQPQHF.

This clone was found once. The CDR3 nucleotides read TGTGCCAGCAGCTTACAGGCTAATGAAAAACTGTTTTTT. Translated: CASSLQANEKLFF. The chain recombines TRBV7-2 with TRBJ1-4; D is unclear. Germline V lookup: CDR1 SGHTA, CDR2 FQGNSA. CDR3 length: 13 residues. Trimming pared 2 bases from V and 3 bases from J, leaving 4 bases between.

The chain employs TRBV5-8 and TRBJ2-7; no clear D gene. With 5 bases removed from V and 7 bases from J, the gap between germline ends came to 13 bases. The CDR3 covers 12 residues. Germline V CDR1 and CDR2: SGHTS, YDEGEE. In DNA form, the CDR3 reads TGTGCCAGCAGTTCGATATTGGCTGAGCAGTACTTC. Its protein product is CASSSILAEQYF.

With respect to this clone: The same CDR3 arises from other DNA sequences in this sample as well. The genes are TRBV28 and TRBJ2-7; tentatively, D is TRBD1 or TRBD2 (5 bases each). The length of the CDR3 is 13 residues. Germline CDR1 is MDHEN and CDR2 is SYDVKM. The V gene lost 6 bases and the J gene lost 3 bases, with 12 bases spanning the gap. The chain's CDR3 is CASSPGTGYEQYF. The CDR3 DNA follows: TGTGCCAGCAGCCCCGGGACGGGCTACGAGCAGTACTTC.

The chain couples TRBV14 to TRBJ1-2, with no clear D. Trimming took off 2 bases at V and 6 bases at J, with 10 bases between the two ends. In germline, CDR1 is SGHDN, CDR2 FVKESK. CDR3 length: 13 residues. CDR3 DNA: TGTGCCAGCAGCCAATTACCTGGGCATGGCTACACCTTC. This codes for CASSQLPGHGYTF.

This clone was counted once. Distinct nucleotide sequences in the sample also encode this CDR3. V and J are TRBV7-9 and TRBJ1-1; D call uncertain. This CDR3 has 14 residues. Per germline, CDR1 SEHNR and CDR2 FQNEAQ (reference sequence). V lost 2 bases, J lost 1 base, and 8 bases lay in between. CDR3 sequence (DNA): TGTGCCAGCAGCTTAACGGGTGGGAACACTGAAGCTTTCTTT. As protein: CASSLTGGNTEAFF.

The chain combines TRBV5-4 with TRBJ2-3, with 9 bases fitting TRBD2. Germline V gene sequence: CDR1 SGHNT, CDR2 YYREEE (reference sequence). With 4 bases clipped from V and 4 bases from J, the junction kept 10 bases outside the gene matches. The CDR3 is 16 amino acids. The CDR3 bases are TGTGCCAGCAGCGATCGACGAGCGGGAGGCGCAGATACGCAGTATTTT. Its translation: CASSDRRAGGADTQYF. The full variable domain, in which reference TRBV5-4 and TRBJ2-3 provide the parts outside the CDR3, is ETGVTQSPTHLIKTRGQQVTLRCSSQSGHNTVSWYQQALGQGPQFIFQYYREEENGRGNFPPRFSGLQFPNYSSELNVNALELDDSALYLCASSDRRAGGADTQYFGPGTRLTVL.

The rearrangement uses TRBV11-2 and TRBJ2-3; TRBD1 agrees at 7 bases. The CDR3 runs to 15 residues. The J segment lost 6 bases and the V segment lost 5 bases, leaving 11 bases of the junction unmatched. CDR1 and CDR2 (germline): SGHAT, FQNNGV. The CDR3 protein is CASSVNRQGFDTQYF. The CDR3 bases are TGTGCCAGCAGCGTTAATAGACAGGGTTTTGATACGCAGTATTTT.

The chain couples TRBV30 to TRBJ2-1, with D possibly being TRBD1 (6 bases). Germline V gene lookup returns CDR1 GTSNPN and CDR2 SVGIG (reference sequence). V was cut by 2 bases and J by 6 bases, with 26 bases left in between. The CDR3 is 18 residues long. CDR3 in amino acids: CAWSTKGLGRGFGNEQFF. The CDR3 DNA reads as TGTGCCTGGAGTACTAAAGGGTTGGGAAGGGGGTTCGGCAATGAGCAGTTCTTC. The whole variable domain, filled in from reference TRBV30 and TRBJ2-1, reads SQTIHQWPATLVQPVGSPLSLECTVEGTSNPNLYWYRQAAGRGLQLLFYSVGIGQISSEVPQNLSASRPQDRQFILSSKKLLLSDSGFYLCAWSTKGLGRGFGNEQFFGPGTRLTVL.